These T cell receptor beta chains were read from a single sample in a study of OX40 agonist ivuxolimab in advanced cancers. Repertoires were generated with immunoSEQ multiplex PCR, while TCRdb's copy carries only in-frame clones and drops some. This sample has tens of thousands of clones, with more than 75% found just once. The source material was CD4+ or CD8+ T cells sorted from blood, sampled in a trial of the OX40 agonist ivuxolimab. All receptors derive from an adult with an advanced solid tumor such as melanoma, head and neck, liver or kidney cancer. The CDR3 runs from the conserved cysteine through the conserved F or W. Fields, in order: V gene, D gene, J gene, clone size, CDR3 DNA, CDR3 protein. A D gene is named only where the DNA matches it firmly. Clone size is given for some rows only: seen once, a few or many times, or a class if the clone is expanded.

TRBV4-2	TRBD1	TRBJ2-7	.	TGTGCCAGCAGCCAGGGGACCGGGACAGCCTACGAGCAGTACTTC	CASSQGTGTAYEQYF
TRBV4-2	.	TRBJ1-2	.	TGTGCCAGCAGCCTAGGGACGGAAAATAACTATGGCTACACCTTC	CASSLGTENNYGYTF
TRBV7-9	TRBD2	TRBJ2-1	.	TGTGCCAGCAGCGAAGCGGGAGGCAGGATTGAGCAGTTCTTC	CASSEAGGRIEQFF
TRBV6-5	TRBD2	TRBJ2-1	.	TGTGCCAGCAGTTATCTCGGGACTAGCAGTTACAATGAGCAGTTCTTC	CASSYLGTSSYNEQFF
TRBV7-6	.	TRBJ2-7	.	TGTGCCAGCAGCTTAAATCCAGGGGCCGAGCAGTACTTC	CASSLNPGAEQYF
TRBV19	.	TRBJ2-7	.	TGTGCCAGTAGTCCCGAGGTCCTAGGGCCCTACGAGCAGTACTTC	CASSPEVLGPYEQYF
TRBV5-1	.	TRBJ2-7	few	TGCGCCAGCAGCTCCACCTACGAGCAGTACTTC	CASSSTYEQYF
TRBV27	.	TRBJ2-1	few	TGTGCCACCCAAAGTATTCGCTCCTACAATGAGCAGTTCTTC	CATQSIRSYNEQFF
TRBV7-9	.	TRBJ1-1	.	TGTGCCAGCAGCTTAGGGAAGACTGAAGCTTTCTTT	CASSLGKTEAFF
TRBV2	TRBD2	TRBJ2-1	few	TGTGCCAGCAGTTTGACTAGCGGGAGTCTCGAGCAGTTCTTC	CASSLTSGSLEQFF
TRBV7-9	.	TRBJ2-1	.	TGTGCCAGCAGCCCTCCCAGTGTGGGCACGAAACGGTATGAGCAGTTCTTC	CASSPPSVGTKRYEQFF
TRBV2	.	TRBJ1-6	.	TGTGCCAGCAGTGTTGGAGGGAATTCACCCCTCCACTTT	CASSVGGNSPLHF
TRBV6-5	TRBD2	TRBJ2-1	.	TGTGCCAGCAGTTACGGGACTAGCGGTAACAATGAGCAGTTCTTC	CASSYGTSGNNEQFF
TRBV11-2	.	TRBJ1-5	.	TGTGCCAGCAGCTTAGGAGGGGGTGGTCAGCCCCAGCATTTT	CASSLGGGGQPQHF
TRBV7-6	TRBD2	TRBJ2-7	.	TGTGCCAGCAGCCCCTCGACTAGCGGGGTTGAGCAGTACTTC	CASSPSTSGVEQYF
TRBV7-9	TRBD2	TRBJ2-1	.	TGTGCCAGCAGCAGAACTAGCGGGAGTTCAAATGAGCAGTTCTTC	CASSRTSGSSNEQFF
TRBV30	TRBD2	TRBJ2-1	.	TGTGCCTGGAGCCTACGGACTAGCGGACCGACCTACAATGAGCAGTTCTTC	CAWSLRTSGPTYNEQFF
TRBV13	TRBD2	TRBJ2-3	.	TGTGCCAGCAGCCCCCTACTAGCGGGGGGTCCAGATACGCAGTATTTT	CASSPLLAGGPDTQYF
TRBV25-1	.	TRBJ2-7	.	TGTGCCAGCAGTGAATTTCTGATCTACGAGCAGTACTTC	CASSEFLIYEQYF
TRBV7-6	.	TRBJ2-2	.	TGTGCCAGCAGCTACGGGGAGCGTGACACCGGGGAGCTGTTTTTT	CASSYGERDTGELFF
TRBV27	TRBD1	TRBJ2-7	many	TGTGCCAGCAGTCCGGACAGGGAGGTCTACGAGCAGTACTTC	CASSPDREVYEQYF
TRBV18	TRBD1	TRBJ2-7	.	TGTGCCAGCTCACCCCCGGGACAGGGGGCGATCGAGCAGTACTTC	CASSPPGQGAIEQYF
TRBV2	.	TRBJ2-1	.	TGTGCCAGCAGTGATTGGCGATCAGCTGAGCAGTTCTTC	CASSDWRSAEQFF
TRBV6-6	TRBD1	TRBJ2-7	.	TGTGCCAGCAGCCTGGACAGGGATTCGGTCGAGCAGTACTTC	CASSLDRDSVEQYF
TRBV7-9	TRBD1	TRBJ2-7	.	TGTGCCAGCAGCTGGAACCGGGACAGGGGGCTGTCCGAGCAGTACTTC	CASSWNRDRGLSEQYF
TRBV6-5	TRBD1	TRBJ2-7	.	TGTGCCAGCAGTTATCTGGGGACAGGGTCTTCCGAGCAGTACTTC	CASSYLGTGSSEQYF
TRBV6-1	TRBD1	TRBJ2-1	.	TGTGCCAGCAGGAACAGGGGGTTGCGTTATGAGCAGTTCTTC	CASRNRGLRYEQFF
TRBV7-6	.	TRBJ2-5	.	TGTGCCAGCAGCTTACCCGTCAGGGTTTGGGAGACCCAGTACTTC	CASSLPVRVWETQYF
TRBV7-3	.	TRBJ1-2	.	TGTGCCAGCAGCTTAGAGACAGGCTATGGCTACACCTTC	CASSLETGYGYTF
TRBV18	.	TRBJ1-1	.	TGTGCCAGCTCGTTCCTCGGGGGTTTAGAAGGTGAAGCTTTCTTT	CASSFLGGLEGEAFF
TRBV14	TRBD2	TRBJ2-7	.	TGTGCCAGCAGCCGAGATTTAGCGGGAGACGAGCAGTACTTC	CASSRDLAGDEQYF
TRBV12-2	.	TRBJ1-5	.	TGTGCAAGTCGCTCAGAACTGGGACAGCGGGAGCATCAGCCCCAGCATTTT	CASRSELGQREHQPQHF
TRBV9	.	TRBJ1-2	.	TGTGCCAGCAGTGGGGACTATGGCTACACCTTC	CASSGDYGYTF
TRBV9	.	TRBJ2-7	once	TGTGCCAGCAGCGTAGGAGGGCTCGAGCAGTACTTC	CASSVGGLEQYF
TRBV6-4	TRBD1	TRBJ2-7	.	TGTGCCAGCAGTAACTCAGGGGGCTCCCACGAGCAGTACTTC	CASSNSGGSHEQYF
TRBV6-5	.	TRBJ2-7	.	TGTGCCAGCAGTTCGACCTACGAGCAGTACTTC	CASSSTYEQYF
TRBV7-9	.	TRBJ1-5	.	TGTGCCAGCAGCTTAGTTTTGTGGGGCAGGGATCAGCCCCAGCATTTT	CASSLVLWGRDQPQHF
TRBV5-4	.	TRBJ1-5	.	TGTGCCAGCAGCTTGGCAGGAAATAGCAATCAGCCCCAGCATTTT	CASSLAGNSNQPQHF
TRBV7-9	.	TRBJ1-2	few	TGTGCCAGCAGCTCCCCGGAGGGAGTCCTCTATGGCTACACCTTC	CASSSPEGVLYGYTF
TRBV18	.	TRBJ2-3	.	TGTGCCAGCTCACCATCCGTGCCCCTACTCATAACTAGCACAGATACGCAGTATTTT	CASSPSVPLLITSTDTQYF
TRBV4-1	.	TRBJ2-2	.	TGCGCCAGCAGCCAATTGACAGATAACACCGGGGAGCTGTTTTTT	CASSQLTDNTGELFF
TRBV30	.	TRBJ2-2	.	TGTGCCTGGAGTGAATTTGGCGGGGAGCTGTTTTTT	CAWSEFGGELFF
TRBV6-5	TRBD2	TRBJ2-5	.	TGTGCCAGCAGTTACAGCGGGGGAAAAGAGACCCAGTACTTC	CASSYSGGKETQYF
TRBV7-8	TRBD1	TRBJ1-1	.	TGTGCCAGCAGCAGAACAGGGGGTGAGAACACTGAAGCTTTCTTT	CASSRTGGENTEAFF
TRBV6-5	.	TRBJ2-7	.	TGTGCCAGCACCCCGAGCGGGCGCGAGCAGTACTTC	CASTPSGREQYF
TRBV11-1	.	TRBJ1-4	once	TGTGCCAGCACCGCGGGGGGAGAAAAACTGTTTTTT	CASTAGGEKLFF